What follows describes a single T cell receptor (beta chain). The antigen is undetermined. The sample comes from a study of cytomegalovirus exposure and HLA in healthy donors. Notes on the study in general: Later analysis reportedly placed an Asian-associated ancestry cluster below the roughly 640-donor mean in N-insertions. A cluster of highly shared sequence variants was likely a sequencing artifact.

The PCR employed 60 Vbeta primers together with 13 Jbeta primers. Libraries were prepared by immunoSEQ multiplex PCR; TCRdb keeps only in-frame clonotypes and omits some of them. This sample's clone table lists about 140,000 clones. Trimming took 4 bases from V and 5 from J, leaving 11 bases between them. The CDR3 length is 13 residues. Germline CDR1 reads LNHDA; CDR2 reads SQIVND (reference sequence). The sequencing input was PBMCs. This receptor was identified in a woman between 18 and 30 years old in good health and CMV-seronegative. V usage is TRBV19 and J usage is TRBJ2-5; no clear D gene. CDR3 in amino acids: CASSTASRETQYF. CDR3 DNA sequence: TGTGCCAGTAGTACCGCGTCTCGGGAGACCCAGTACTTC.